This T cell receptor (beta chain) was sequenced during a study of blood T cell repertoires in COVID-19. Method: immunoSEQ multiplex PCR; TCRdb's copy keeps in-frame clones and lacks some. This table has 150,000 to 200,000 clones, more than 75% appearing once. Germline loops: CDR1 MNHEY, CDR2 SVGAGI. After removal of 6 bases from V and 3 bases from J, the junction contained 6 bases not matched to a gene. The CDR3 extends over 15 amino acids. Sequencing was performed on peripheral blood. The chain is built from TRBV6-5 and TRBJ1-3; 9 bases agree with TRBD1. This TCR came from a man aged 60 to 75 with active or convalescent COVID-19. The CDR3 here is CASSKDRGGGNTIYF. The CDR3 bases are TGTGCCAGCAGCAAGGACAGGGGAGGTGGAAACACCATATATTTT.